This T cell receptor (beta chain) emerged from a study of cytomegalovirus exposure and HLA in healthy donors. Study-level findings and limits: The study reported that TCR beta sequences accurately predicted HLA-A and HLA-B alleles in most subjects. A later analysis reportedly found that, within productive TCRs, an Asian-associated ancestry cluster had fewer N-insertions than the mean observed across the approximately 600 donors.

The PCR ran on 60 Vbeta and 13 Jbeta primers. Profiled with immunoSEQ multiplex PCR; TCRdb holds only in-frame clones, not every one. The sample records some 190,000 clones, 79% being singletons. The germline CDR1 and CDR2 sequences are SGHNT and YYREEE (reference sequence). Trimming removed 6 bases at V and 5 bases at J, with 10 bases between. The CDR3 length is 12 residues. To note about this clone: Its antigen is unidentified.

The sequenced material came from PBMCs. The TCR was taken from a woman aged 18-30 years in good health and CMV-seronegative. The V gene is TRBV5-4, the J gene TRBJ2-3; a possible D gene is TRBD2 (6 bases). The CDR3 DNA sequence: TGTGCCAGCACCCCGACTAGAGATACGCAGTATTTT. Translated, it gives CASTPTRDTQYF.